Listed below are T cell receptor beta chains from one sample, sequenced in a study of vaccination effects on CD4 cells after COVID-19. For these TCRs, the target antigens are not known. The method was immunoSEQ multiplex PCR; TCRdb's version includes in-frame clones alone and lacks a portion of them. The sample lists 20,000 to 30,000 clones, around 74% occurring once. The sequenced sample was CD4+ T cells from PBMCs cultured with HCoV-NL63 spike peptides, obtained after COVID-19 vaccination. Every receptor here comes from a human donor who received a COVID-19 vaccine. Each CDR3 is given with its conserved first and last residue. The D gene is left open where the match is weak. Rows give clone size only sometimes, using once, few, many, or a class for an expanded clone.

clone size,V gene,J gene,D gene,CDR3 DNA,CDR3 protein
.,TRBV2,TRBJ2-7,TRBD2,TGTGCCAGCAGTATGACTAGCGGGGAAACCTACGAGCAGTACTTC,CASSMTSGETYEQYF
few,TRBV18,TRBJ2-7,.,TGTGCCAGCTCACCAGGAAGGGACTACGAGCAGTACTTC,CASSPGRDYEQYF
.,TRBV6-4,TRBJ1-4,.,TGTGCCAGCAGTGACAGGGGGACTAATGAAAAACTGTTTTTT,CASSDRGTNEKLFF
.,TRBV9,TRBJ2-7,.,TGTGCCAGCAGCCCCGAAGGAGGGCTGAGATACGAGCAGTACTTC,CASSPEGGLRYEQYF
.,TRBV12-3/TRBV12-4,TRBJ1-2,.,TGTGCCAGCAGTTTGGGGGGGACCTATGGCTACACCTTC,CASSLGGTYGYTF
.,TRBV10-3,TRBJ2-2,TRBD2,TGTGCCATCAGCTACGGGGGGGCCGGCACCGGGGAGCTGTTTTTT,CAISYGGAGTGELFF
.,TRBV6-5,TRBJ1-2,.,TGTGCCAGCAGGCGGGAGGATGGCTACACCTTC,CASRREDGYTF
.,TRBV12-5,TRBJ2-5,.,TGTGCTAGTGGTTTGGTGGGCAGGGTAGAGACCCAGTACTTC,CASGLVGRVETQYF
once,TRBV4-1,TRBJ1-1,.,TGCGCCAGCAGCACTTCCCCCAGTAAGGACACTGAAGCTTTCTTT,CASSTSPSKDTEAFF
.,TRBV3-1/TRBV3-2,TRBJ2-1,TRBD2,TGTGCCAGCAAGGCGGGGGGCGGGTATGAGCAGTTCTTC,CASKAGGGYEQFF
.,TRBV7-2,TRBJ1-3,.,TGTGCCAGCAGCCCGGACGGGCCGTCGCTCTCTGGAAACACCATATATTTT,CASSPDGPSLSGNTIYF
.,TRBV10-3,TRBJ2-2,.,TGTGCCATCAGTGAGTCAACAGCCCCGAACACCGGGGAGCTGTTTTTT,CAISESTAPNTGELFF
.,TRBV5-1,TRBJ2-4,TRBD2,TGCGCCAGCAGTCTTAGCGGGGGGGCGACGGAAAACATTCAGTACTTC,CASSLSGGATENIQYF
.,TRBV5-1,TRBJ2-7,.,TGCGCCAGCAGCTTGGGGGGGTCCCACGGAATCGACGAGCAGTACTTC,CASSLGGSHGIDEQYF